The 25 T cell receptor beta chains in this list originate from one sample, sequenced in a study of blood T cell repertoires in COVID-19 (dated by TCRdb to about 2020). Library method: the immunoSEQ multiplex PCR assay. TCRdb took over this immuneACCESS table, retaining in-frame rearrangements with V and J assigned. Such tables are incomplete; in checked studies, under half of the missing clones stem from an unresolved V gene, and the remainder is unexplained. The sample includes some 400,000 clones, with 89% observed a single time. Of the sample, about 1.7% falls within the top ten clones. Source material: PBMCs or T cells enriched from blood (not recorded which). The receptors were gathered from a woman aged 30 to 39 who had recovered from COVID-19.

The rearrangement joins TRBV5-1 to TRBJ2-2; D might be TRBD2 (6 bases). V was clipped by 4 bases and J by 4 bases, with 11 bases between them. The CDR3 length is 14 residues. Germline values: CDR1 SGHRS, CDR2 YFSETQ. DNA of the CDR3: TGCGCCAGCAGCCTAAGCGGGCCCACCGGGGAGCTGTTTTTT. Translating gives CASSLSGPTGELFF.

This chain's CDR3 is CASSLDPGDTQYF. The CDR3, as DNA: TGCGCCAGCAGCTTGGACCCCGGGGATACGCAGTATTTT. V gene TRBV5-1 combines with J gene TRBJ2-3; no definite D call. V lost 0 bases to trimming and J lost 6 bases, with 8 bases between them. The CDR3 length is 13 residues. Germline V gene data show CDR1 as SGHRS and CDR2 as YFSETQ.

This chain joins TRBV21-1 and TRBJ2-7; TRBD1 is the table's D call, not checked against the DNA. TRBV21-1 is a pseudogene. This CDR3 region has 15 residues. The CDR3 DNA reads TGTGCCAGCAGGAATGGACAGGCCAGCTCCTACGAGCAGTACTTC. As protein: CASRNGQASSYEQYF.

The chain joins TRBV12-3 or TRBV12-4 to TRBJ2-3; TRBD1 is a possible D gene (5 bases). V lost 6 bases to trimming and J lost 6 bases, with 10 bases between them. This CDR3 is 12 amino acids long. CDR3 DNA sequence: TGTGCCAGCAGACAAGGGGCGGATACGCAGTATTTT. Amino acids: CASRQGADTQYF.

The gene calls are TRBV2 and TRBJ2-7; TRBD2 agrees at 10 bases. V was clipped by 6 bases and J by 1 base; unmatched bases: 3. This CDR3 is built from 14 residues. Germline-derived CDR1 and CDR2 are SNHLY and FYNNEI. CDR3 in DNA: TGTGCCAGCAGCGTAGCGGGAGGTTCCTACGAGCAGTACTTC. Translating gives CASSVAGGSYEQYF.

In regard to this clone: At one of its ends the junction is not consistent with the germline gene, which may arise from a read error. The chain is built from TRBV7-6 and TRBJ2-3; 7 bases align to TRBD1. Germline CDR1 is SGHVS and CDR2 is FNYEAQ. This CDR3 contains 14 residues. CDR3 loop: CASSLGGPTDTQYF. CDR3 DNA sequence: TGTGCCAGCAGTTTAGGGGGCCCCACAGATACGCAGTATTTT.

CDR3 in DNA: TGTGCCAGCAGCGACGAGGACAGAGCTGGAAACACCATATATTTT. This codes for CASSDEDRAGNTIYF. This chain links TRBV9 with TRBJ1-3; perhaps TRBD1 as D (6 bases). With 3 bases removed from V and 2 bases from J, the gap between germline ends came to 12 bases. The CDR3 runs to 15 residues. Germline V gives CDR1 SGDLS, CDR2 YYNGEE.

The CDR3 coding sequence is TGTGCCAGCAGTTTCCCCGGCCAGGGCGAAGACGAGCAGTACTTC. This encodes CASSFPGQGEDEQYF. This chain links TRBV28 with TRBJ2-7, with D maybe TRBD1 (5 bases). Germline assignment: CDR1 MDHEN and CDR2 SYDVKM. This CDR3 comprises 15 residues. V lost 3 bases and J 5 bases, leaving 17 bases between the germline ends.

This chain joins TRBV7-7 and TRBJ2-3; TRBD2 matches at 9 bases. Trimming took 5 bases from V and 0 from J; bases not matched to a gene: 3. Germline V CDR1 and CDR2: SSHAT, FNYEAQ (reference sequence). This CDR3 region has 15 residues. The CDR3 sequence: CASSLTSGSTDTQYF. In DNA, the CDR3 is TGTGCCAGCAGCCTAACTAGCGGGAGCACAGATACGCAGTATTTT.

This clone was picked up one time. The gene calls are TRBV19 and TRBJ2-1; 7 nucleotides agree with TRBD2. Germline V gene data show CDR1 as LNHDA and CDR2 as SQIVND (reference sequence). The CDR3 extends over 15 amino acids. V was pared by 5 bases and J by 0 bases, with 4 bases of the junction left unmatched. The CDR3 spells CASSVAGDSYNEQFF. In DNA, the CDR3 is TGTGCCAGTAGTGTCGCGGGGGACTCCTACAATGAGCAGTTCTTC.

The chain has TRBV7-3 and TRBJ2-1; 10 bases agree with TRBD2. Trimming at V came to 5 bases and at J to 4 bases, leaving 5 bases not matched to a gene. There are 15 residues in the CDR3. The germline V gene has CDR1 SGHTA and CDR2 FQGTGA. CDR3 in amino acids: CASSPLAGEYNEQFF. CDR3 DNA: TGTGCCAGCAGCCCGCTAGCGGGGGAATACAATGAGCAGTTCTTC.

The V call is TRBV28, the J call TRBJ2-7, with TRBD2 matching 8 bases. CDR3 length: 17 residues. CDR1 and CDR2 from the germline V gene are MDHEN and SYDVKM. Losses at the gene ends were 3 bases for V and 2 bases for J; bases not matched to a gene: 12. CDR3 sequence reads: CASSFKGGREAPYEQYF. CDR3 nucleotides: TGTGCCAGCAGTTTTAAAGGGGGGCGGGAGGCTCCCTACGAGCAGTACTTC.

The CDR3 spells CASSSLTGTSGGRSYNEQFF. Here the CDR3 DNA reads TGCGCCAGCAGCTCTCTAACCGGGACTAGCGGGGGTCGCTCCTACAATGAGCAGTTCTTC. The chain recombines TRBV5-1 with TRBJ2-1; 14 bases are a match to TRBD2. The length of the CDR3 is 20 residues. Trimming removed 3 bases from V and 0 bases from J; junction bases left unmatched: 11. Germline values: CDR1 SGHRS, CDR2 YFSETQ.

A few counts support this clone. This chain uses TRBV27 with TRBJ2-1; 11 nucleotides line up with TRBD2. The ends lost 5 bases at V and 9 bases at J; junction bases unmatched: 6. From germline, CDR1 is MNHEY and CDR2 SMNVEV (reference sequence). The CDR3 is 14 amino acids. DNA for the CDR3: TGTGCCAGCAGTATTAGCGGGGGGGCCACTGAGCAGTTCTTC. It yields the protein CASSISGGATEQFF.

The chain recombines TRBV19 with TRBJ1-5; D possibly corresponds to TRBD1 (5 bases). Germline V gives CDR1 LNHDA, CDR2 SQIVND (reference sequence). Trimming stripped 1 base from V and 6 bases from J, with 13 bases between. The CDR3 consists of 15 residues. CDR3 protein: CASSIVRDRSQPQHF. The CDR3 DNA reads TGTGCCAGTAGTATAGTCAGGGATCGGAGTCAGCCCCAGCATTTT.

The chain links TRBV25-1 to TRBJ1-1; D is undetermined. The CDR3 loop spans 12 amino acids. Per the germline V gene, CDR1 is MGHDK and CDR2 is SYGVNS. Trimming stripped 3 bases from V and 1 base from J, with 3 bases between. CDR3 amino acids: CASSERNTEAFF. The CDR3, as DNA: TGTGCCAGCAGTGAGAGGAACACTGAAGCTTTCTTT.

The J gene is TRBJ2-2, the V gene TRBV29-1; D is ambiguous. The germline V gene has CDR1 SQVTM and CDR2 ANQGSEA. This CDR3 is built from 12 residues. Trimming cost V 4 bases and J 4 bases, with 7 bases left between them. The CDR3 coding sequence is TGCAGCGTTGTACAGTCCACCGGGGAGCTGTTTTTT. Protein product: CSVVQSTGELFF.

The V and J genes are TRBV4-1 and TRBJ2-7; D may be TRBD2 (10 bases). The CDR3 has 18 residues. V lost 0 bases and J 2 bases, leaving 20 bases between the germline ends. Per germline, CDR1 MGHRA and CDR2 YSYEKL. CDR3 coding DNA: TGCGCCAGCAGCCAAGATGGACAGGGGACTAGCGTTGCCTACGAGCAGTACTTC. It translates to CASSQDGQGTSVAYEQYF.

The genes are TRBV7-9 and TRBJ2-2; the D gene is possibly TRBD2 (5 bases). V was clipped by 8 bases and J by 1 base, with 14 bases between them. This CDR3 spans 15 amino acids. Germline CDR1 is SEHNR and CDR2 is FQNEAQ (reference sequence). The CDR3 region is CASFPGELNTGELFF. The CDR3 DNA follows: TGTGCCAGCTTTCCCGGGGAGCTGAACACCGGGGAGCTGTTTTTT.

V gene TRBV3-1 (or the pseudogene TRBV3-2) combines with J gene TRBJ2-1; 10 positions agree with TRBD2. Losses at the gene ends were 6 bases for V and 10 bases for J; bases not matched to a gene: 9. The CDR3 consists of 14 residues. Germline V gene sequence: CDR1 LGHDT, CDR2 YNNKEL (reference sequence). In nucleotides, the CDR3 is TGTGCCAGCAGTCATAGGACTAGCGGTGGCGAGCAGTTCTTC. The encoded protein is CASSHRTSGGEQFF.

The V and J genes are TRBV27 and TRBJ1-2, with D possibly being TRBD1 (6 bases). The CDR3 length is 14 residues. CDR1 MNHEY and CDR2 SMNVEV come from the germline V gene (reference sequence). Trimming took 3 bases from V and 7 from J, leaving 15 bases between them. This chain's CDR3 is CASSFDRSIRGYTF. The DNA for the CDR3 is TGTGCCAGCAGTTTTGACAGGTCTATACGTGGCTACACCTTC.

The V gene is TRBV5-1, the J gene TRBJ1-2; D remains unclear. V was cut by 2 bases and J by 3 bases, with 8 bases left in between. Germline CDR1 reads SGHRS; CDR2 reads YFSETQ. This CDR3 is 13 amino acids long. The CDR3 loop is CASSFGGHYGYTF. CDR3 coding DNA: TGCGCCAGCAGCTTCGGAGGGCACTATGGCTACACCTTC.

This clone was observed a handful of times. The rearrangement links TRBV7-3 to TRBJ2-1, with 12 bases matching TRBD2. With V trimmed by 1 base and J by 3 bases, 7 bases remained unmatched. The V gene's germline CDR1 is SGHTA and CDR2 FQGTGA. The CDR3 extends over 18 amino acids. CDR3 nucleotide sequence: TGTGCCAGCAGCTTAAGACCTAGCGGGAGGGCTGTCTACAATGAGCAGTTCTTC. Translated: CASSLRPSGRAVYNEQFF.

This chain uses TRBV7-2 with TRBJ2-2; D gene ambiguous. This CDR3 is 15 amino acids long. Germline CDR1 is SGHTA and CDR2 is FQGNSA. V was clipped by 3 bases and J by 4 bases, with 12 bases between them. Written as DNA, the CDR3 is TGTGCCAGCAGCTTTCTCTCCGAGGTCACCGGGGAGCTGTTTTTT. Residues: CASSFLSEVTGELFF.

This sequence joins TRBV5-1 and TRBJ2-7; 12 bases match TRBD2. The CDR3 length is 17 residues. V trimming: 6 bases; J trimming: 0 bases; junction bases outside the gene matches: 10. The V gene's germline CDR1 is SGHRS and CDR2 YFSETQ. CDR3 protein: CASTSSRLAGVSYEQYF. The DNA for the CDR3 is TGCGCCAGCACCTCTTCACGACTAGCGGGAGTCTCCTACGAGCAGTACTTC.